The present TCR beta chain was sequenced within a study of identical twins. General study findings and limits: Excess twin sharing in beta out-of-frame sequences was weaker. Whereas memory repertoires showed no such difference, abundant cord blood beta clonotypes carried fewer insertions.

All donors were healthy, and all were Caucasian. This clonotype was observed a handful of times. Its antigen is undetermined. Template switching, a step in the protocol, added a universal primer site, and cDNA carried unique molecular identifiers. TCRdb re-derived calls from the 5' RACE reads in MiXCR, one entry per CDR3 protein. The sample has around 370,000 distinct CDR3 sequences; 8.5% to 10% are singletons. Looked up from germline, CDR1 is SQVTM and CDR2 is ANQGSEA. CDR3 size: 14 residues. V shed 4 bases and J shed 0 bases, with 9 bases lying between them. Sequenced input: naive T cells sorted from blood. This sequence was found in a woman in her forties or fifties in good health. V usage is TRBV29-1 and J usage is TRBJ1-4; D is unresolved. CDR3 protein: CSVVRRATNEKLFF. CDR3 nucleotides: TGCAGCGTTGTCAGGCGAGCAACTAATGAAAAACTGTTTTTT.